The present entry profiles one T cell receptor beta chain with its context. The specificity of this receptor is unknown. Base qualities are not recorded, but no much larger clone differs from it by a single base. CDR1 and CDR2 were assigned from the germline V gene (reference sequence) as WNHNN and SYGVQD. The CDR3 goes from the cysteine to the phenylalanine over 15 residues. Only the CDR3 DNA is retained, 45 bases long and in frame from the first base. Deletion took 2 bases off V and 5 bases off J, with a span of 15 bases between the germline ends. This entry is derived from a study of cytomegalovirus exposure and HLA in healthy donors listed by TCRdb under 2017. Concerning the study at large: An earlier analysis of approximately 640 of the donors reported about 290 Gb of sequence data and 117 million unique TCR beta sequences from roughly 180 million T cells. A later analysis re-examined previously published TCR beta repertoires from about 700 donors and added high-resolution HLA genotyping to investigate patterns of TCR occurrence. An early release that covered roughly 600 HLA-typed donors contained 300 to 350 gigabases of sequencing data and 70 million to 100 million unique TCR sequences. A later genetic analysis took genome-wide SNP genotypes for about three fifths of the roughly 670 donors and used that subset as a discovery cohort. The study profiled the T cell repertoires of 500 to 800 subjects by immunosequencing and related them to cytomegalovirus serostatus. All discovery cohort repertoires had been generated on a single sequencing platform. To predict cytomegalovirus infection status, the study brought together high-throughput TCR immunosequencing, statistical association of individual TCRs with disease status, and machine learning. On average, 235,054 unique TCR beta nucleotide sequences were sequenced per donor among roughly 430 genotyped donors of the cohort, with roughly 20% of those sequences being non-productive. In addition to the first cohort of 666 subjects, a separate validation cohort of approximately 130 different subjects was used. Class I and class II HLA loci were covered by the typing at four-digit resolution. Donor age, sex, ethnicity and CMV serostatus were collected together with the repertoire data. Rather than using new phenotypic data, the later analysis identified candidate immune exposures from TCR beta sequences and from how often those sequences occurred across donors. Typing coverage varied by locus: about 620-630 donors for A, B, C, DRB1 and DQB1; more than 500 for DQA1; more than 600 for DPA1; around 450 for DPB1. To decide whether each TCR beta V gene segment behaved as functional or pseudogenic, an earlier analysis of nearly 600 of the donors relied on high-throughput TCR beta sequencing. Among the roughly 400 genotyped donors, approximately 81% belonged to the genetic ancestry cluster associated with self-reported Caucasian donors. Roughly 5 DR-DQ haplotypes were handled as single units for association and clustering because linkage in the cohort was strong. The aim of the study was to test whether cataloging public T cell receptors could identify signatures of past pathogen exposure. What the study reported, not specific to this receptor: The earlier analysis of about 600 of the donors excluded 15 to 20 rarely observed V segments, including chromosome 9 orphons, because counts were too low. A group of highly shared sequence variants was considered likely to be a technical artifact of the sequencing pipeline. Linkage disequilibrium might explain the correlated functional status among segregating V segments, but an unknown experimental factor could not be ruled out. According to a later analysis, most CMV-associated TCR beta chains appeared to be HLA-restricted, and the HLA associations seemed to be driven largely by CMV exposure. A later analysis associated 15,000 or so TCR beta sequences with specific HLA alleles at a false discovery rate of 0.05. Some IMGT-functional V segments, including TRBV6-2 and TRBV6-3, could not be told apart with the 87-base-pair reads, so those segments were excluded. According to the authors, the approach could potentially be generalized to other disease states and immunological phenotypes. In the study, some 160 TCR beta chains were listed as associated with cytomegalovirus. For the cohort, immune exposure information was limited to CMV serostatus. A further reported finding was that TCR beta sequences accurately predicted the HLA-A and HLA-B alleles for most subjects in the first cohort. Several of the top co-occurrence clusters appeared to be linked to parvovirus B19, influenza, CMV and Epstein-Barr virus, according to a later analysis. In a later analysis, HLA-associated TCR beta chains were found to be more clonally expanded and to have lower generation probabilities than equally common non-associated chains. In an earlier analysis of some 550 of the donors, most TCR beta V segments were observed in productive rearrangements about 87% or about 30% of the time, broadly matching IMGT annotations. Only TCR beta chains were sequenced in this cohort, and the absence of alpha or paired-chain data limited detectable features. The classifier was reported to diagnose cytomegalovirus status with high specificity and sensitivity in both the original and validation cohorts. A few of the identified cytomegalovirus-associated TCR beta chains were confirmed in vitro to be specific for cytomegalovirus antigens. While some public TCRs were present in many individuals, most TCR sequences turned up only very rarely across donors. According to a later analysis, TCR association rates differed among HLA loci, with DRB1 alleles showing the most associated TCRs and HLA-C alleles showing the fewest. The presence/absence analyses assumed that sequencing depth was roughly uniform across donors, and that assumption may not be true. A later genetic analysis reported fewer N-insertions in productive TCRs among donors in an Asian-associated ancestry cluster than the approximately 700-donor mean. A later genetic analysis associated a missense DCLRE1C variant with V-gene and J-gene trimming of TCR beta chains, and an independent cohort replicated the association. HLA typing was unavailable for some donors at each locus, so association tests used only the typed subset. Assigning TCR associations to individual alleles was difficult when HLA alleles, especially DR and DQ, strongly co-occurred.

In total, about 650 healthy bone marrow donors made up the cohort. All cohort members were sampled while nominally healthy, although unrecorded immune exposures were likely present. The donor tested CMV seronegative, placing the donor among the 350 or so seronegative members of the cohort. Every donor gave a peripheral blood sample, and the peripheral blood mononuclear cells from that sample were used for TCR beta sequencing. The Qiagen DNeasy Blood Extraction Kit was used to extract genomic DNA from the blood cell samples. Libraries were made using the immunoSEQ multiplex PCR assay. For the multiplex PCR, a mixture combining 60 forward primers for TCR Vbeta segments and 13 reverse primers for TCR Jbeta segments was used. The CDR3 region of rearranged TCR beta genes was amplified from genomic DNA by a multiplex PCR assay. The amplified TCR beta libraries were sequenced on the Illumina HiSeq System as 87-base-pair reads. In the original analysis: A later analysis counted some 74 million unique TCR beta chains across the 650 to 700 repertoires, and about 10 million of these chains were shared by at least two donors. Raw reads were error-corrected and collapsed into unique sequences with a nearest-neighbor algorithm that merged closely related sequences to remove PCR and sequencing errors. CDR3 sequences were aligned to IMGT reference sequences to assign V, D and J gene segments. For a sequence to be retained, a match of at least six nucleotides to both a V gene segment and a J gene segment was required. Rearrangements were called productive when the CDR3 lacked stop codons and stayed in frame with V and J; all others were non-productive. CDR3 was defined according to IMGT convention as the region running from the second conserved V-encoded cysteine to the conserved J-encoded phenylalanine. In an earlier analysis of more than 550 of the donors, sequences lacking an unambiguous match to a single V gene segment were excluded. In an earlier analysis of several hundred of the donors, V segments were called functional above 56.7% productive rearrangements and were called segregating when the between-donor standard deviation exceeded 5%. A statistical classification framework was built to diagnose cytomegalovirus status from the catalog of TCR beta chain sequences. V and J gene assignment, in a later analysis, came from comparing TCR nucleotide sequences with IMGT/GENE-DB human TR gene sequences. In a later analysis, CDR3 sequences and most-parsimonious VDJ recombination scenarios were assigned using the TCRdist pipeline. In a later analysis, each TCR beta chain was defined by its CDR3 amino acid sequence together with its V-gene family, and reads lacking a unique V-gene family were excluded. A later analysis removed 592 highly shared, low-generation-probability nucleotide sequences to deal with suspected cross-contamination and a sequencing artifact. A later analysis calculated a clonal expansion index for each public chain from normalized within-repertoire ranks of inferred template counts. In a later analysis, generation probabilities were computed using a VDJ recombination model fitted to out-of-frame rearrangements, and the results were checked against IGoR. Hypergeometric tests were used in a later analysis to score TCR-TCR, TCR-HLA and TCR-CMV co-occurrence, with a repertoire-size bias correction applied to the TCR pairs. False discovery rates were estimated in a later analysis by permuting HLA or CMV assignments 20 times. In a later analysis, co-occurring TCRs were grouped using DBSCAN, and TCRdist sequence similarity was added for clustering within HLA-allele-positive subsets. Co-occurrence clustering excluded repertoires with fewer than 30,000 or more than 120,000 public chains, plus five with anomalous nucleotide sharing. Entries here come from immuneACCESS through TCRdb and include only in-frame sequences with V and J called. Some clones fail to appear in such tables; in the studies checked, an unresolved V gene covers under half of the shortfall, and the cause of the remainder is unknown. The V and J calls and clone size are taken from that table; D and trimming were inferred from the DNA. The sample profile shows some 93,000 clones; 82% of them were found once. The ten biggest clones cover 3.8% of the sample.

The sequencing input was PBMCs. The TCR sequence derives from a man over 45 in good health and CMV-seronegative. This chain is built from TRBV10-1 and TRBJ2-5, with a weak D call of TRBD1 (5 bases match). The CDR3 protein: CASSEPTAGKETQYF. The nucleotide sequence reads TGCGCCAGCAGTGAGCCGACGGCAGGGAAGGAGACCCAGTACTTC.